Sequencing of this T cell receptor beta chain was carried out in a study of tumour-infiltrating T cells in Burkitt lymphoma. For the study at large: Productive clonality predicted overall and progression-free survival.

V lost 2 bases to trimming and J lost 2 bases, with 11 bases between them. The CDR3 contains 15 residues. Germline V gene sequence: CDR1 MGHRA, CDR2 YSYEKL. TCRdb keeps only in-frame clones here, not all; method: immunoSEQ multiplex PCR. The repertoire consists of more than 8,500 clones, with less than 75% occurring once and the leading ten covering around 5.6%. Sequenced: tumor tissue. The chain couples TRBV4-1 to TRBJ2-3; no definite D call. The sequence derives from a human donor with diffuse large B-cell lymphoma. The CDR3 DNA is TGCGCCAGCAGCCAATTGGTCCAAAACACAGATACGCAGTATTTT. It codes for CASSQLVQNTDTQYF.